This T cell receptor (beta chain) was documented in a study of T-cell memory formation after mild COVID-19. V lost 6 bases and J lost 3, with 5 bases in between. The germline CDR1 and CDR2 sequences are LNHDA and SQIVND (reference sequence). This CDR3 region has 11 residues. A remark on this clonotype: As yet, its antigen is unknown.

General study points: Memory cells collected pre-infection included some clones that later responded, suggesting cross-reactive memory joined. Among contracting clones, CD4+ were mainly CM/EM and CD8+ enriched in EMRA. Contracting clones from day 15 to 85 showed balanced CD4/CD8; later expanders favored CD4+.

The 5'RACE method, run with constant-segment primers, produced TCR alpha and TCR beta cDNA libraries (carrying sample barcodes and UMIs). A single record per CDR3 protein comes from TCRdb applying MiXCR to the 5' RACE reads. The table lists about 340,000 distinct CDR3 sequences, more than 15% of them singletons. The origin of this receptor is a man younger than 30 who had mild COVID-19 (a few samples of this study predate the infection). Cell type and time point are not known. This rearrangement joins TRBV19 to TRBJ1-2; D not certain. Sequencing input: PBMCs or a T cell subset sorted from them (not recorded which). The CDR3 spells CASRRYYGYTF. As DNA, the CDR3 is TGTGCCAGTAGGCGTTACTATGGCTACACCTTC. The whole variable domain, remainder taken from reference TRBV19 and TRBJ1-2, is DGGITQSPKYLFRKEGQNVTLSCEQNLNHDAMYWYRQDPGQGLRLIYYSQIVNDFQKGDIAEGYSVSREKKESFPLTVTSAQKNPTAFYLCASRRYYGYTFGSGTRLTVV.